Reported below is one T cell receptor beta chain. Its antigen remains unidentified. Within one base of it there is no much larger clone, and no base qualities were kept. The sample originates from a study of blood T cell repertoires in COVID-19 (TCRdb year 2020). Context from the whole study: Collaborator samples came from the United States, Italy and Spain and covered acute and convalescent phases of COVID-19. The material from the prospective study consisted of cDNA or gDNA derived from T cells, B-cell-depleted T cells, or PBMCs. The dataset comprised deeply sampled blood TCRbeta repertoires from subjects exposed to, actively infected with, or recovered from COVID-19. The repertoires were made available in a free public database intended to serve as a resource for research on the immune response to SARS-CoV-2. Samples came from the ongoing ImmuneRACE study (first 160 participants) plus 1,254 subjects from 6 global collaborators. Sample metadata almost always included a de-identified subject ID, COVID-19 status, age in years and sex. HLA class I and class II types, where available, came from metadata supplied by the sample provider rather than from assay-based typing. The paper's findings and limits, for the study overall: The amount of clinical and demographic metadata varied by source and participant and was provided uncurated.

In Seattle, one collaborating source enrolled patients while the infection was active and tracked those patients longitudinally over the course of disease. Each collaborating institution followed its own protocols to collect whole blood in K2EDTA tubes. For TCRbeta analysis, collaborators shipped samples in one of three forms: frozen whole blood, isolated PBMCs, or DNA extracted from either of those sample types. TCRbeta CDR3 regions were amplified from genomic DNA using the immunoSEQ Assay, a bias-controlled multiplex PCR. The paper's data handling went like this. The number of nucleated cells in each sample was estimated from the amplification of reference gene primers within the assay. To quantify the absolute abundance of each unique TCRbeta CDR3 rearrangement, sequence reads were collapsed and filtered. For each sample, productive Simpson clonality was calculated as the square root of Simpson's diversity index over productive rearrangements. This is the immuneACCESS table as TCRdb keeps it, with only in-frame sequences that have V and J called. A part of the clones is gone; compared with another copy, unresolved V genes explain less than half, and the rest is unexplained. D and trimming were read from the DNA, whereas the V and J calls and clone size are those reported in that table. The sample table holds approximately 290,000 clones, of which roughly 84% were seen once. The top ten constitute around 16% of the sample.

The cysteine opens and the phenylalanine closes a CDR3 of 17 amino acids. The CDR3 DNA has 51 bases and is translated from base 1. CDR1 and CDR2 were assigned from the germline V gene as SNHLY and FYNNEI. V is cut by 4 bases and J by 0 bases, and the space between the germline ends is 15 bases. The chain is encoded by TRBV2 joined to TRBJ2-2, and the D gene may be TRBD2, 5 bases matching. Sequenced: peripheral blood. This clonotype was obtained from a person between 65 and 79 years old with COVID-19, enrolled during active disease. The bases are TGTGCCAGCAGTGTTGTAGGAGGAACAACGAACACCGGGGAGCTGTTTTTT. Its amino acids are CASSVVGGTTNTGELFF.